The T cell receptor beta chain under discussion was sequenced for a study of T cell repertoires in cytomegalovirus infection. Findings and limits, study-wide: In two of eight donors, the top clonotype was HLA-C-restricted CMV-specific. Carriers of CMV plus the relevant HLA were identified by cumulative public TCR beta family frequency.

This clonotype was observed a few times. The target antigen is unknown. A single record per CDR3 protein comes from TCRdb applying MiXCR to the reads. The sample includes fewer than 700,000 distinct CDR3 sequences, around 24% seen only once; the top ten take roughly 8%. The origin of this receptor is a human donor in good health (CMV status not recorded). Some clones in this sample may be carry-over from other donors' samples. What was sequenced was CD8+ T cells from PBMCs.

The CDR3 sequence: CASSLGQGFPEAFF. CDR3 in DNA: TGCGCCAGCAGCCTGGGACAGGGTTTCCCTGAAGCTTTCTTT. The V gene is TRBV5-1, the J gene TRBJ1-1; the match to TRBD1 covers 9 bases. The V and J ends lost 4 bases and 6 bases, in that order; junction bases with no gene match: 7. Germline V gene lookup returns CDR1 SGHRS and CDR2 YFSETQ. This CDR3 has 14 residues.